A selection of T cell receptor beta chains follows, all from one sample in a study of blood T cells in healthy people across ages. TCRdb redid the calling of the 5' RACE reads with MiXCR, one entry per CDR3 protein. The sample has more than 900,000 distinct CDR3 sequences, 25% seen once. This same sample was also taken into another study, of T cells of mothers and their children.

Sequenced input: blood. The receptor set was obtained from a girl aged 2 to 10 in good health. Both conserved end residues are part of each CDR3. Each record gives: clone size, D gene, V gene, J gene, CDR3 protein, CDR3 DNA. A D gene is named only where the DNA matches it firmly. Some rows have no size entry. The others give once, few or many, or a class for an expanded clone.

clone_size: few; d_call: TRBD2; v_call: TRBV7-3; j_call: TRBJ2-7; cdr3_aa: CASSPSGGDSYEQYF; cdr3_nt: TGTGCCAGCAGCCCCAGCGGGGGAGACTCCTACGAGCAGTACTTC
clone_size: few; d_call: .; v_call: TRBV4-1; j_call: TRBJ2-7; cdr3_aa: CASSQDSTRPYEQYF; cdr3_nt: TGCGCCAGCAGCCAAGATTCGACTAGACCCTACGAGCAGTACTTC
clone_size: few; d_call: .; v_call: TRBV10-3; j_call: TRBJ2-7; cdr3_aa: CAVQTLLANEQYF; cdr3_nt: TGTGCCGTTCAAACCTTACTAGCCAACGAGCAGTACTTC
clone_size: .; d_call: .; v_call: TRBV29-1; j_call: TRBJ1-1; cdr3_aa: CSVRRGVFEAFF; cdr3_nt: TGCAGCGTCCGTAGGGGGGTATTTGAAGCTTTCTTT
clone_size: .; d_call: TRBD1; v_call: TRBV19; j_call: TRBJ1-1; cdr3_aa: CASSTGQGGRTEAFF; cdr3_nt: TGTGCCAGTAGTACGGGACAGGGGGGACGCACTGAAGCTTTCTTT
clone_size: .; d_call: .; v_call: TRBV7-9; j_call: TRBJ2-4; cdr3_aa: CASSSRGGDLAKNIQYF; cdr3_nt: TGTGCCAGCAGCTCCCGAGGAGGCGATCTAGCCAAAAACATTCAGTACTTC
clone_size: few; d_call: TRBD1; v_call: TRBV23-1; j_call: TRBJ2-2; cdr3_aa: CASSFLDRVNTGELFF; cdr3_nt: TGCGCCAGCAGTTTCTTGGACAGGGTGAACACCGGGGAGCTGTTTTTT
clone_size: few; d_call: .; v_call: TRBV6-4; j_call: TRBJ2-1; cdr3_aa: CASSEIPQSPSFF; cdr3_nt: TGTGCCAGCAGTGAGATTCCTCAAAGCCCCTCGTTCTTC
clone_size: .; d_call: .; v_call: TRBV11-2; j_call: TRBJ2-1; cdr3_aa: CASSFGYTNEQFF; cdr3_nt: TGTGCCAGCAGCTTTGGCTATACCAATGAGCAGTTCTTC
clone_size: .; d_call: .; v_call: TRBV4-1; j_call: TRBJ1-2; cdr3_aa: CASSQGPVSTSYGYTF; cdr3_nt: TGCGCCAGCAGCCAGGGCCCCGTATCCACCTCTTACGGCTACACCTTC
clone_size: .; d_call: .; v_call: TRBV6-1; j_call: TRBJ1-2; cdr3_aa: CASSEADYGYTF; cdr3_nt: TGTGCCAGCAGTGAAGCGGACTATGGCTACACCTTC
clone_size: few; d_call: .; v_call: TRBV6-6; j_call: TRBJ2-7; cdr3_aa: CASSYGGTLHEQYF; cdr3_nt: TGTGCCAGCAGTTACGGGGGTACCCTCCACGAGCAGTACTTC
clone_size: few; d_call: TRBD1; v_call: TRBV12-3/TRBV12-4; j_call: TRBJ1-1; cdr3_aa: CASSLWDRGHNTEAFF; cdr3_nt: TGTGCCAGCAGTTTATGGGACAGGGGACACAACACTGAAGCTTTCTTT
clone_size: .; d_call: .; v_call: TRBV12-3/TRBV12-4; j_call: TRBJ2-7; cdr3_aa: CASSLAQGIEQYF; cdr3_nt: TGTGCCAGCAGTTTAGCGCAAGGGATTGAGCAGTACTTC
clone_size: .; d_call: .; v_call: TRBV20-1; j_call: TRBJ2-3; cdr3_aa: CSAIGGPVDTQYF; cdr3_nt: TGCAGTGCCATTGGGGGCCCAGTAGATACGCAGTATTTT
clone_size: .; d_call: .; v_call: TRBV7-9; j_call: TRBJ2-3; cdr3_aa: CASSPQDNPDTQYF; cdr3_nt: TGTGCCAGCAGCCCTCAGGATAATCCAGATACGCAGTATTTT
clone_size: .; d_call: TRBD2; v_call: TRBV3-1; j_call: TRBJ2-5; cdr3_aa: CASSYPGLEGETQYF; cdr3_nt: TGTGCCAGCAGCTACCCGGGACTAGAGGGGGAGACCCAGTACTTC
clone_size: few; d_call: .; v_call: TRBV12-3/TRBV12-4; j_call: TRBJ1-3; cdr3_aa: CASSTGFAGSTIYF; cdr3_nt: TGTGCCAGCAGTACAGGGTTTGCAGGAAGCACCATATATTTT
clone_size: few; d_call: .; v_call: TRBV7-2; j_call: TRBJ1-4; cdr3_aa: CASSNWDGGRKLFF; cdr3_nt: TGTGCCAGCAGCAATTGGGACGGGGGAAGGAAACTGTTTTTT
clone_size: few; d_call: .; v_call: TRBV4-2; j_call: TRBJ1-2; cdr3_aa: CASSQDNEGGIYGYTF; cdr3_nt: TGTGCCAGCAGCCAAGATAATGAGGGTGGCATTTATGGCTACACCTTC
clone_size: many; d_call: TRBD2; v_call: TRBV14; j_call: TRBJ2-5; cdr3_aa: CASSHGLDGETQYF; cdr3_nt: TGTGCCAGCAGCCACGGACTAGACGGAGAGACCCAGTACTTC
clone_size: .; d_call: .; v_call: TRBV5-1; j_call: TRBJ2-5; cdr3_aa: CASSLFLVEGQTQYF; cdr3_nt: TGCGCCAGCAGCTTGTTTTTGGTAGAAGGGCAGACCCAGTACTTC
clone_size: .; d_call: TRBD2; v_call: TRBV28; j_call: TRBJ2-3; cdr3_aa: CASTTSGGLSTDTQYF; cdr3_nt: TGTGCCAGCACCACGAGCGGGGGGCTAAGCACAGATACGCAGTATTTT
clone_size: few; d_call: .; v_call: TRBV6-2/TRBV6-3; j_call: TRBJ2-3; cdr3_aa: CASSLGGKNTDTQYF; cdr3_nt: TGTGCCAGCTCACTAGGGGGGAAAAACACAGATACGCAGTATTTT
clone_size: few; d_call: .; v_call: TRBV20-1; j_call: TRBJ1-5; cdr3_aa: CSAPPFGTDQPQHF; cdr3_nt: TGCAGTGCTCCTCCATTTGGTACGGATCAGCCCCAGCATTTT
clone_size: .; d_call: TRBD2; v_call: TRBV20-1; j_call: TRBJ2-1; cdr3_aa: CSASDGLAGGPWEQFF; cdr3_nt: TGCAGTGCTAGTGACGGCCTAGCGGGAGGGCCATGGGAGCAGTTCTTC
clone_size: few; d_call: TRBD1; v_call: TRBV9; j_call: TRBJ1-2; cdr3_aa: CASSSQVRDRVYGYTF; cdr3_nt: TGTGCCAGCAGCTCCCAAGTCCGGGACAGGGTTTATGGCTACACCTTC
clone_size: few; d_call: .; v_call: TRBV6-5; j_call: TRBJ2-1; cdr3_aa: CASIPPNRFEQFF; cdr3_nt: TGTGCCAGCATTCCCCCGAACCGATTTGAGCAGTTCTTC
clone_size: .; d_call: .; v_call: TRBV5-6; j_call: TRBJ2-4; cdr3_aa: CASSPTGFDIQYF; cdr3_nt: TGTGCCAGCAGTCCCACAGGGTTTGACATTCAGTACTTC
clone_size: .; d_call: TRBD2; v_call: TRBV20-1; j_call: TRBJ2-7; cdr3_aa: CSARKREGLYEQYF; cdr3_nt: TGCAGTGCTAGGAAGCGGGAGGGTCTCTACGAGCAGTACTTC
clone_size: .; d_call: TRBD1; v_call: TRBV5-1; j_call: TRBJ2-7; cdr3_aa: CASSSTGAFTYEQYF; cdr3_nt: TGCGCCAGCAGCTCGACAGGGGCGTTCACCTACGAGCAGTACTTC
clone_size: few; d_call: TRBD1; v_call: TRBV7-9; j_call: TRBJ1-2; cdr3_aa: CASEQGRLNYGYTF; cdr3_nt: TGTGCCAGCGAACAGGGGAGGCTTAACTATGGCTACACCTTC
clone_size: few; d_call: .; v_call: TRBV29-1; j_call: TRBJ2-2; cdr3_aa: CSVGGVENTGELFF; cdr3_nt: TGCAGCGTTGGGGGAGTGGAGAACACCGGGGAGCTGTTTTTT